The rows below give T cell receptor beta chains drawn from one sample of a study of regulatory T cells in long-lasting Graves disease. TCRdb redid the calling of the multiplex PCR reads with MiXCR, one entry per CDR3 protein. The repertoire holds 200,000 to 250,000 distinct CDR3 sequences, roughly a fifth seen once, with roughly 12% in the top ten. These data were also reused for a study on T cells in Graves' hyperthyroidism and ophthalmopathy.

The material sequenced was peripheral blood mononuclear cells (PBMCs), taken at new diagnosis, from a patient treated with antithyroid drugs. The receptors originated from a woman aged 25 to 39 with Graves disease. CDR3s include the opening cysteine and the closing phenylalanine or tryptophan. A D gene is named only where the DNA matches it firmly. Only part of the rows carry a size: once, few, many, or a class if the clone is expanded.

V gene	J gene	clone size	D gene	CDR3 DNA	CDR3 protein
TRBV11-1	TRBJ1-2	many	.	TGTGCCAGCAGCTTAGCGTCACGGGCAGCTTATGGCTACACCTTC	CASSLASRAAYGYTF
TRBV5-1	TRBJ2-3	many	.	TGCGCCAGCAGATTCCCAGGTGGGCGGGCAGATACGCAGTATTTT	CASRFPGGRADTQYF
TRBV6-1	TRBJ2-1	many	TRBD2	TGTGCCAGCACCCCCAGCGGGGACCCCTCCTACAATGAGCAGTTCTTC	CASTPSGDPSYNEQFF
TRBV4-1	TRBJ2-1	few	TRBD2	TGCGCCAGCAGCGAATTACTAGCGGGAGAGGAGCAGTTCTTC	CASSELLAGEEQFF
TRBV11-3	TRBJ1-1	many	.	TGTGCCAGCAGCGAACGGCGGGGGACTGAAGCTTTCTTT	CASSERRGTEAFF
TRBV6-5	TRBJ1-5	many	.	TGTGCCAGCAGTTCTCACAGCAGTCAGCCCCAGCATTTT	CASSSHSSQPQHF
TRBV5-1	TRBJ1-3	many	.	TGCGCCAGCAGACCCGGGACATCTGGAAACACCATATATTTT	CASRPGTSGNTIYF
TRBV3-1	TRBJ1-6	many	.	TGTGCCAGCAGCCAGCTGGGACCTGGGAATTCACCCCTCCACTTT	CASSQLGPGNSPLHF
TRBV7-9	TRBJ1-1	many	.	TGTGCCAGCAGCTCGGGGAGCACTGAAGCTTTCTTT	CASSSGSTEAFF
TRBV9	TRBJ1-6	many	.	TGTGCCAGCAGCGTAGGGGGATGGAATTCACCCCTCCACTTT	CASSVGGWNSPLHF
TRBV18	TRBJ2-7	many	TRBD1	TGTGCCAGCTCACCAGCGGCAGGGGGCGAGCAGTACTTC	CASSPAAGGEQYF
TRBV6-1	TRBJ1-5	.	.	TGTGCCAGCAGTCCGTGGGGGGGGGGGGGCAATCAGCCCCAGCATTTT	CASSPWGGGGNQPQHF
TRBV5-6	TRBJ1-6	many	.	TGTGCCAGCAGCTTGAAGGATTTTCATTCACCCCTCCACTTT	CASSLKDFHSPLHF
TRBV19	TRBJ2-3	.	TRBD2	TGTGCCAGTAGTATGGGGACGCGGGGGTGGACAGATACGCAGTATTTT	CASSMGTRGWTDTQYF
TRBV2	TRBJ2-3	many	.	TGTGCCAGCCGAACAGGCGAGGGCACAGATACGCAGTATTTT	CASRTGEGTDTQYF
TRBV20-1	TRBJ2-5	many	TRBD2	TGCAGTGCTAGTCCAGCGGGAGGTAGGGAGACCCAGTACTTC	CSASPAGGRETQYF
TRBV28	TRBJ2-5	once	.	TGTGCCAGCAGTTTACTGGGGGCTAAAGAGACCCAGTACTTC	CASSLLGAKETQYF
TRBV15	TRBJ2-1	many	TRBD2	TGTGCCACCAGCAGAGGGGCTAGCGGGTCCTACAATGAGCAGTTCTTC	CATSRGASGSYNEQFF
TRBV5-1	TRBJ2-7	many	TRBD1	TGCGCCAGCAGCTTGGTCGGACAGGGCTACGAGCAGTACTTC	CASSLVGQGYEQYF
TRBV29-1	TRBJ2-1	many	TRBD2	TGCAGCGTTGAAGAAGGAGCGGGAGGGCCCAATGAGCAGTTCTTC	CSVEEGAGGPNEQFF
TRBV27	TRBJ2-1	.	TRBD2	TGTGCCAGCACTTCCCCCGGACTAGCGGGATGGAGCTCCTACAATGAGCAGTTCTTC	CASTSPGLAGWSSYNEQFF
TRBV28	TRBJ2-5	.	TRBD2	TGTGCCAGCAGTTTCATAACAGGGACTAGCGGGGGGGTCGTAAGAGAGACCCAGTACTTC	CASSFITGTSGGVVRETQYF
TRBV19	TRBJ1-5	.	.	TGTGCCAGTAGTATTCGTCAGACTAATAGCAATCAGCCCCAGCATTTT	CASSIRQTNSNQPQHF
TRBV28	TRBJ1-2	many	.	TGTGCCAGCAGTTTAACCAGGGTTGATGGCTACACCTTC	CASSLTRVDGYTF
TRBV3-1	TRBJ1-2	many	.	TGTGCCAGCAGCCAAGGGTTAGAGCGGCCCCTTGCAGGCTACACCTTC	CASSQGLERPLAGYTF
TRBV20-1	TRBJ2-1	many	TRBD2	TGCAGTGCTAGAGGGGACTATATGAATGAGCAGTTCTTC	CSARGDYMNEQFF
TRBV20-1	TRBJ1-6	many	.	TGCAGTGCTACCCAGGGCCAGGGCGGCAATTCACCCCTCCACTTT	CSATQGQGGNSPLHF
TRBV6-1	TRBJ1-2	many	.	TGTGCCAGCAGTCCGCAACACCCCGTCGCGAGCTATGGCTACACCTTC	CASSPQHPVASYGYTF
TRBV2	TRBJ2-6	many	.	TGTGCCAGCAGAACAGGGTTTGGGGCCAACGTCCTGACTTTC	CASRTGFGANVLTF
TRBV19	TRBJ1-5	many	TRBD1	TGTGCCAGTAGGCTACGGACAGGGGGCAATCAGCCCCAGCATTTT	CASRLRTGGNQPQHF
TRBV10-2	TRBJ2-3	many	.	TGCGCCAGCAGTCATTGGGACGCGAGCACAGATACGCAGTATTTT	CASSHWDASTDTQYF
TRBV5-8	TRBJ2-4	.	.	TGTGCCAGCAGCCCCCTCCGACTTCCCGGGCCCAAAAACATTCAGTACTTC	CASSPLRLPGPKNIQYF
TRBV28	TRBJ1-1	.	.	TGTGCCAGCAGTTTCGGCAGTAAGAACACTGAAGCTTTCTTT	CASSFGSKNTEAFF
TRBV5-1	TRBJ2-2	.	.	TGCGCCAGCAGCCACAAACGAGCCCCAGCGAACACCGGGGAGCTGTTTTTT	CASSHKRAPANTGELFF